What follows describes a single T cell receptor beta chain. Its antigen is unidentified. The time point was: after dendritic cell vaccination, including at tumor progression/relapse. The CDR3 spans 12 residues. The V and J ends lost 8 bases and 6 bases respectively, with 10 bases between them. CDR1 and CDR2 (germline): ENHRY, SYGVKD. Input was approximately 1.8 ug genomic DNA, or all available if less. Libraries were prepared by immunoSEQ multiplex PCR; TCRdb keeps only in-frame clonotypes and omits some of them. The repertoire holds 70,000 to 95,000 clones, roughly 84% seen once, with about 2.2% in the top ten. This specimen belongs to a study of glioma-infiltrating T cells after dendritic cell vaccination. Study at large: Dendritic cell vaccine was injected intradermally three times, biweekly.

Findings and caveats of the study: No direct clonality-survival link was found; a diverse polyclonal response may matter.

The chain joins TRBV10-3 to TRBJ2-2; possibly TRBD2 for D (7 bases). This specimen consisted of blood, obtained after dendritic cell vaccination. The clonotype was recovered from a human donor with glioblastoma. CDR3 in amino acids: CAIGGAAGELFF. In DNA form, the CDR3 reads TGTGCCATCGGGGGGGCGGCCGGGGAGCTGTTTTTT.